This TCR beta chain was documented in a study of cytomegalovirus exposure and HLA in healthy donors. Trimming removed 5 bases from V and 3 bases from J; junction bases left unmatched: 6. This CDR3 has 14 residues. The germline CDR1 and CDR2 sequences are SGHDT and YYEEEE. Both 60 Vbeta primers and 13 Jbeta primers went into the PCR. Method: immunoSEQ multiplex PCR; TCRdb's copy keeps in-frame clones and lacks some. The top ten clones hold about 3% of a sample with approximately 170,000 clones, roughly four fifths of them seen once. Sequencing was carried out using PBMCs. This TCR came from a woman in her 30s in good health and CMV-seropositive. The rearrangement uses TRBV5-6 and TRBJ2-5; the match to TRBD2 covers 8 bases. DNA of the CDR3: TGTGCCAGCAGGCTGAGCGGGGGAGAAGAGACCCAGTACTTC. This sequence encodes CASRLSGGEETQYF.